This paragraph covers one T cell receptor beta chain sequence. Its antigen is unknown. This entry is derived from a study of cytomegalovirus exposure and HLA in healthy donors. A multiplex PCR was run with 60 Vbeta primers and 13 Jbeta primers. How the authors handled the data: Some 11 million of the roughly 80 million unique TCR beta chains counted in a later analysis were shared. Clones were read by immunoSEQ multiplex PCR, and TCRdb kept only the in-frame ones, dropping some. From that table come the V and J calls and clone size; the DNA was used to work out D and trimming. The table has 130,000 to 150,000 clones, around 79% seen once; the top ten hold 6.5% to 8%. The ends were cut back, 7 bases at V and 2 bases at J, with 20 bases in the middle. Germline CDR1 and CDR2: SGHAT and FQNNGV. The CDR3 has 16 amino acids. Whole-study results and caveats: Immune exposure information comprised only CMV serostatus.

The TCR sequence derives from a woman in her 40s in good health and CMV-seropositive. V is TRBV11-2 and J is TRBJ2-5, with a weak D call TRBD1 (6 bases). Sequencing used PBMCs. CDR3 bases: TGTGCCAGCAACTCAGACGTCGGGACAAAACAAGAGACCCAGTACTTC. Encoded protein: CASNSDVGTKQETQYF.